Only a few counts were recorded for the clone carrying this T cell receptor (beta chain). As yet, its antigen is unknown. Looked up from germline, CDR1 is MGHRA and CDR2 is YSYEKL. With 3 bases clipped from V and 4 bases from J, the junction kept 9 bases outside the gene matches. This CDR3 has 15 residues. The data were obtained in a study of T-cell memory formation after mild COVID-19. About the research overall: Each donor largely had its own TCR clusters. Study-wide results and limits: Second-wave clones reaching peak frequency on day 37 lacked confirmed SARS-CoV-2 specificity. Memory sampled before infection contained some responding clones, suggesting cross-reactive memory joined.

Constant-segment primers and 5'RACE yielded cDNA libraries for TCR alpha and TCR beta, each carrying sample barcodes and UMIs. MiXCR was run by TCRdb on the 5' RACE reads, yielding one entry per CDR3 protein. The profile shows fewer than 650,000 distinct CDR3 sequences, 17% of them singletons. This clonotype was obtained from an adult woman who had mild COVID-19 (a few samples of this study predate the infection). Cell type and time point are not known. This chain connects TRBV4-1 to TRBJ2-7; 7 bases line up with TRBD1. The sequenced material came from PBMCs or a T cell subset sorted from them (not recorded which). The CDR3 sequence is CASSHPGQRVYEQYF. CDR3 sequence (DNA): TGCGCCAGCAGCCATCCGGGACAGAGAGTATACGAGCAGTACTTC.